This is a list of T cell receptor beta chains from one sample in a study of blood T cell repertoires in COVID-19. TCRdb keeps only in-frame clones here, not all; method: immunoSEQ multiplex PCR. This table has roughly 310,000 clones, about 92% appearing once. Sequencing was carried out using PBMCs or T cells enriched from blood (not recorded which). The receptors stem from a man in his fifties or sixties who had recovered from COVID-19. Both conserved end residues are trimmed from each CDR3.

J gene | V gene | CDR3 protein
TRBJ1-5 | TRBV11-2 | ASSPLGGNQPQH
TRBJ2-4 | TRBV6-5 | ASSRDRAKNIQY
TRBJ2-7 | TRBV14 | ASSQLGNRITNEQY
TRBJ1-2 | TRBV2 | ASSLSGQGRYGYT
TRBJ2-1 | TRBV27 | ASSFAGPNEQF
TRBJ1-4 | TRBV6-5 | ASSSAGGLTNEKLF
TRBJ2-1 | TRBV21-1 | ASSMDLFYNEQF
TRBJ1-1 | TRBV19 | ASSSDRLNTEAF
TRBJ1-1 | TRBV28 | ASSILSVNTEAF
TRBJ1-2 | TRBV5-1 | ASSLVEGASKYGYT
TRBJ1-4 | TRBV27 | ASSPGTVVLPNDNEKLF
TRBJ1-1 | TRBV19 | ASSNPRGARDTEAF
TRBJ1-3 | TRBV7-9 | ASSSIVGSGNTIY
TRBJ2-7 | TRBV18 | ASSPIPPTSGRIYEQY
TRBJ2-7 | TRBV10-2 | ASSDPGSAYEQY
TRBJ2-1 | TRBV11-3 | ASSSSKLGLAGPNNEQF
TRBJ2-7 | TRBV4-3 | ASSQDRTGRTNEQY
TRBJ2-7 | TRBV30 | AWSGGGQGAYEQY
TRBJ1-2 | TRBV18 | ASSPLEGQPGHGYT
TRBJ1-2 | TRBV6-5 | ASRVGGRYGYT